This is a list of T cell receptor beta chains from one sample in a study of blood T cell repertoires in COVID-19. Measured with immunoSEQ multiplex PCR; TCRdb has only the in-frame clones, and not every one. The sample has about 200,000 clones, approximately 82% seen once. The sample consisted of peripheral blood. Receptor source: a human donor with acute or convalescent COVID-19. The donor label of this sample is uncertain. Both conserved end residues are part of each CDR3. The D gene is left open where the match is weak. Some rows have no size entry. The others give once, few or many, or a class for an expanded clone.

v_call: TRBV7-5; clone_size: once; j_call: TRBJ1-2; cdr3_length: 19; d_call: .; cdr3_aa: CVRSLKAGQGAGANYGYTF; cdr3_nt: TGTGTCAGAAGCTTAAAGGCCGGACAGGGAGCCGGAGCTAACTATGGCTACACCTTC
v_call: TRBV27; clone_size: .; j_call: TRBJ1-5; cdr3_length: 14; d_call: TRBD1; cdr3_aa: CASSTGQLNQPQHF; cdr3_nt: TGTGCCAGCAGTACGGGACAGCTCAATCAGCCCCAGCATTTT
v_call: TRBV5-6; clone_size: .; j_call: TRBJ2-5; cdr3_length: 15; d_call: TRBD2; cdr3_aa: CASSFNSGSGETQYF; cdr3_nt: TGTGCCAGCAGCTTCAATAGCGGGAGCGGTGAGACCCAGTACTTC
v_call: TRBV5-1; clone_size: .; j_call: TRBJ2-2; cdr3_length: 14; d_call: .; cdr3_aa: CASSLRGNTGELFF; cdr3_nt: TGCGCCAGCAGCTTGAGGGGTAACACCGGGGAGCTGTTTTTT
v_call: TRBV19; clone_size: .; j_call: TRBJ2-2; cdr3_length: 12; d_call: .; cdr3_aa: CASSIPQRELFF; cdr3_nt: TGTGCCAGTAGTATCCCTCAGAGGGAGCTGTTTTTT
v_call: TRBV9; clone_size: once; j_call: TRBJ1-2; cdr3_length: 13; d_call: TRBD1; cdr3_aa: CASTPTGGYGYTF; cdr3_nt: TGTGCCAGCACCCCTACAGGGGGGTATGGCTACACCTTC
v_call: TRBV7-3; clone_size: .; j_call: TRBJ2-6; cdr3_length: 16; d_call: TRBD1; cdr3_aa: CASSLGQGAGANVLTF; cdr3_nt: TGTGCCAGCAGCCTCGGACAGGGCGCTGGGGCCAACGTCCTGACTTTC
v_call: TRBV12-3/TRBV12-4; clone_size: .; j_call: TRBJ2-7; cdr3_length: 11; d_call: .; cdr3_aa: CASSNSYEQYF; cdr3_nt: TGTGCCAGCAGCAACTCCTACGAGCAGTACTTC
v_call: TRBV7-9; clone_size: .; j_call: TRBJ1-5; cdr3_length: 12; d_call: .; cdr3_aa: CASSFGDQPQHF; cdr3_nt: TGTGCCAGCAGCTTCGGAGATCAGCCCCAGCATTTT
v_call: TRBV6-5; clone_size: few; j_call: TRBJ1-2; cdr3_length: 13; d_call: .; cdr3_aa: CASSYGPGSGYTF; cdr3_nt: TGTGCCAGCAGCTACGGTCCGGGAAGTGGCTACACCTTC
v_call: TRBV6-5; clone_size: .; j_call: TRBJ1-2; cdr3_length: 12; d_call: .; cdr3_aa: CASSDQDYGYTF; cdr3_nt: TGTGCCAGCAGCGACCAGGACTATGGCTACACCTTC
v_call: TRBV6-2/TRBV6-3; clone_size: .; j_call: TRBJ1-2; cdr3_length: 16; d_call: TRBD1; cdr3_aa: CASSPWGQGLFVGYTF; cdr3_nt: TGTGCCAGCAGTCCATGGGGACAGGGCCTTTTTGTTGGCTACACCTTC
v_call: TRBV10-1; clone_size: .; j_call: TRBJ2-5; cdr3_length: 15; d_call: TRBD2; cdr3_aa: CASSKTSGSQETQYF; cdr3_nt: TGCGCCAGCAGCAAGACTAGCGGGAGCCAAGAGACCCAGTACTTC
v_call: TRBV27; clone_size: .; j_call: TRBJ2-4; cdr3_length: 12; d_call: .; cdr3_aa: CASSPHLGLQYF; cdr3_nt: TGTGCCAGCAGCCCACACCTAGGCCTTCAGTACTTC
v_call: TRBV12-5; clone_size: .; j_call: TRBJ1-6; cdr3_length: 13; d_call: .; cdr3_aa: CASGHGDVAPLHF; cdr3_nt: TGTGCTAGTGGCCACGGGGATGTCGCACCCCTCCACTTT
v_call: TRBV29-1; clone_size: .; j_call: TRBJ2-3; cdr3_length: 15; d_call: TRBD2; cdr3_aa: CSVDGTSGGTDTQYF; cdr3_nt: TGCAGCGTTGACGGGACTAGCGGGGGAACAGATACGCAGTATTTT
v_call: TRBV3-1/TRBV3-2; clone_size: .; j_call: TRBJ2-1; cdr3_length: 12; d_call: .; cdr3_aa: CASSGGANEQFF; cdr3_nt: TGTGCCAGCTCGGGGGGCGCGAATGAGCAGTTCTTC
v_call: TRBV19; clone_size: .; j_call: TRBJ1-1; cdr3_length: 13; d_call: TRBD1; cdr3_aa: CASSQNRGTEAFF; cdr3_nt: TGTGCCAGTAGTCAAAACAGGGGCACTGAAGCTTTCTTT
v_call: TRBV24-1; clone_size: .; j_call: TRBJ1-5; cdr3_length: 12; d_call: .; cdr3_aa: CATSDAGQPQHF; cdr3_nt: TGTGCCACCAGTGATGCGGGTCAGCCCCAGCATTTT
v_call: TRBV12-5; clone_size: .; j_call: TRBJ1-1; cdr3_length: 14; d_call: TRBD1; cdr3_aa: CASGLGQAGTEAFF; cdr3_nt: TGTGCTAGTGGTTTAGGACAGGCCGGCACTGAAGCTTTCTTT
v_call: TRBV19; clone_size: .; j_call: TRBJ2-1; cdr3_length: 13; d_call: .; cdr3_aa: CASSIGTSNEQFF; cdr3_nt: TGTGCCAGTAGTATAGGGACTTCCAATGAGCAGTTCTTC
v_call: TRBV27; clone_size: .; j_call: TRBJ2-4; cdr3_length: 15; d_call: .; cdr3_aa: CASSFGTSAKNIQYF; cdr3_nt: TGTGCCAGCAGTTTCGGGACATCGGCCAAAAACATTCAGTACTTC
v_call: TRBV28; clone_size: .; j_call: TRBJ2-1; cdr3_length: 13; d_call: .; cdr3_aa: CASGPHGGNEQFF; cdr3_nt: TGTGCCAGCGGCCCCCATGGGGGGAATGAGCAGTTCTTC
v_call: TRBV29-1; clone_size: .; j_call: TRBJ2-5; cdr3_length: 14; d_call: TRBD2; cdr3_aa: CSVGVSGRSETQYF; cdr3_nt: TGCAGCGTTGGGGTCAGCGGGAGGTCGGAGACCCAGTACTTC
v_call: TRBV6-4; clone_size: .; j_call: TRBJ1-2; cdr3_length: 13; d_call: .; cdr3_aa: CASSLQPNYGYTF; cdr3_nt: TGTGCCAGCAGCCTACAGCCTAACTATGGCTACACCTTC
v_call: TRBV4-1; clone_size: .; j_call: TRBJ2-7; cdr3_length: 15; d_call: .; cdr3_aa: CASSLERGIVYEQYF; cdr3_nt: TGCGCCAGCAGCCTGGAACGGGGGATCGTGTACGAGCAGTACTTC
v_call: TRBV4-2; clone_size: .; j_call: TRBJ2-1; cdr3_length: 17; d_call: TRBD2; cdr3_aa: CASSQAFGLAGVNEQFF; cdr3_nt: TGTGCCAGCAGCCAGGCCTTCGGACTAGCGGGAGTTAATGAGCAGTTCTTC
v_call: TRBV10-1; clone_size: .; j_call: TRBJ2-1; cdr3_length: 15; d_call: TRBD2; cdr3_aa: CASSALSGGDNEQFF; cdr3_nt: TGCGCCAGCAGTGCCCTCTCGGGAGGTGACAATGAGCAGTTCTTC
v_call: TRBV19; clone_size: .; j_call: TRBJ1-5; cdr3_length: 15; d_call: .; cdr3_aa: CASSIVAVGGQPQHF; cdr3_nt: TGTGCCAGTAGTATAGTCGCGGTCGGAGGACAGCCCCAGCATTTT
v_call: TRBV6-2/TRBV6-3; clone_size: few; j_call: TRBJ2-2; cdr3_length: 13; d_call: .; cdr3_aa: CASSLYTGGELFF; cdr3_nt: TGTGCCAGCAGTTTATACACGGGCGGGGAGCTGTTTTTT
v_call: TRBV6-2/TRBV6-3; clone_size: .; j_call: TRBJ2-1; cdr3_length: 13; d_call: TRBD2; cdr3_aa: CASSPGGYGEQFF; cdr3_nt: TGTGCCAGCAGCCCCGGGGGGTACGGTGAGCAGTTCTTC
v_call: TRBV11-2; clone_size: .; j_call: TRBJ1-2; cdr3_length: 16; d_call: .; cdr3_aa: CASSPPSLGRDYGYTF; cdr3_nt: TGTGCCAGCAGCCCTCCATCACTCGGTCGTGACTATGGCTACACCTTC
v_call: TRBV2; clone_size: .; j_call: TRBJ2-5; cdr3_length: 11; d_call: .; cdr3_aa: CASTQSETQYF; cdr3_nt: TGTGCCAGCACACAGTCGGAGACCCAGTACTTC
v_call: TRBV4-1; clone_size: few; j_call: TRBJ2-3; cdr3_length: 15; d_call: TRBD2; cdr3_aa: CASRGLAGARDTQYF; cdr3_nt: TGCGCCAGCAGGGGACTAGCGGGGGCTCGGGATACGCAGTATTTT
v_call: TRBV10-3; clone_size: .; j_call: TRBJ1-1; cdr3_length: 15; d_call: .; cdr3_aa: CAISDATGVNTEAFF; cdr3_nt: TGTGCCATCAGTGATGCCACTGGAGTGAACACTGAAGCTTTCTTT
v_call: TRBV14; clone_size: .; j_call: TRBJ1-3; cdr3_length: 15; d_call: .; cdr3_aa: CASSPGGSSGNTIYF; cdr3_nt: TGTGCCAGCAGCCCGGGGGGATCTTCTGGAAACACCATATATTTT
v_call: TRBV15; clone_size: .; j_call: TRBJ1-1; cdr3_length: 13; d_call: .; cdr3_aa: CATSRDRRGEAFF; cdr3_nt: TGTGCCACCAGCAGAGATCGCAGAGGAGAAGCTTTCTTT
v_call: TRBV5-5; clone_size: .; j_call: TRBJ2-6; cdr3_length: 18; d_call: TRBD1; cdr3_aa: CASSSNDRDYSGANVLTF; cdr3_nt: TGTGCCAGCAGCAGTAACGACAGGGATTACTCTGGGGCCAACGTCCTGACTTTC
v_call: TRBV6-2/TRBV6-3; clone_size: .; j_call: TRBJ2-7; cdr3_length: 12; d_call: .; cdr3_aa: CASSWTIYEQYF; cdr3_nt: TGTGCCAGCAGCTGGACTATTTACGAGCAGTACTTC
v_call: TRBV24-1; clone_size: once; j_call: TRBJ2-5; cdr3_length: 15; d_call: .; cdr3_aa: CATSDFSRAQETQYF; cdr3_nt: TGTGCCACCAGTGATTTCTCCAGGGCCCAAGAGACCCAGTACTTC
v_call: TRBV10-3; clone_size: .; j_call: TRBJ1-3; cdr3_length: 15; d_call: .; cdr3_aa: CAIRGAQGSGNTIYF; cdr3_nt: TGTGCCATCAGGGGCGCACAGGGTAGTGGAAACACCATATATTTT
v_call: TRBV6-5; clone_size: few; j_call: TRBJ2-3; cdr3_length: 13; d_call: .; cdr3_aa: CASSWTSTDTQYF; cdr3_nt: TGTGCCAGCAGTTGGACTAGCACAGATACGCAGTATTTT
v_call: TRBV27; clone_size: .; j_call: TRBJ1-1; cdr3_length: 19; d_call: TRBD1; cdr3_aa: CASSLRGGQGAAQGTEAFF; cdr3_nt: TGTGCCAGCAGTTTAAGGGGGGGTCAGGGGGCGGCTCAGGGGACTGAAGCTTTCTTT
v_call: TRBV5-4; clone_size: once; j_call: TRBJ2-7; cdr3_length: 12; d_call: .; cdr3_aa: CASSWGVREQYF; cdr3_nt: TGTGCCAGCAGCTGGGGGGTGAGAGAGCAGTACTTC
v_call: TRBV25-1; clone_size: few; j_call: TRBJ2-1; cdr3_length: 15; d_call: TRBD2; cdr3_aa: CASSELAGVEYEQFF; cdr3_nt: TGTGCCAGCAGTGAATTAGCGGGAGTGGAGTATGAGCAGTTCTTC
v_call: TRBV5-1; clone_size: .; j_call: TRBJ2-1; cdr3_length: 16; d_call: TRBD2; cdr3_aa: CASRSLAGGPNNEQFF; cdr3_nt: TGCGCCAGCAGATCCTTAGCGGGAGGGCCTAACAATGAGCAGTTCTTC
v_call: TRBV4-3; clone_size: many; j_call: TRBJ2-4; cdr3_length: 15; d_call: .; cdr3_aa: CASSQDRAGKAVQYF; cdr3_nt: TGCGCCAGCAGCCAAGATCGGGCAGGGAAGGCAGTTCAGTACTTC
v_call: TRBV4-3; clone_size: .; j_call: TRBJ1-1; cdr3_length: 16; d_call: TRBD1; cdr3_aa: CASSQDWDRARTEAFF; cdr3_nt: TGCGCCAGCAGCCAAGATTGGGACAGGGCCCGCACTGAAGCTTTCTTT
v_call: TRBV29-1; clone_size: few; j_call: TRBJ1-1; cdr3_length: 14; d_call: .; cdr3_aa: CSAEQDLMNTEAFF; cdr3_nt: TGCAGCGCCGAACAGGACCTTATGAACACTGAAGCTTTCTTT
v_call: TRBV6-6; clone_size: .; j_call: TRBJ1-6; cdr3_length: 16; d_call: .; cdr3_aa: CASSYSQGKRGSPLHF; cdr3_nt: TGTGCCAGCAGTTACTCACAGGGAAAGAGAGGTTCACCCCTCCACTTT
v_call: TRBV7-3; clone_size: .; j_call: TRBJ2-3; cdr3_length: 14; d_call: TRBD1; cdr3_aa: CASSRTGPADTQYF; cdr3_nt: TGTGCCAGCAGCCGGACAGGCCCCGCAGATACGCAGTATTTT
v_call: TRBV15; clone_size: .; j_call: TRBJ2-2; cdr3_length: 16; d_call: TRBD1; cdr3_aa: CATSRKTGANTGELFF; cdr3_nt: TGTGCCACCAGCAGAAAGACAGGGGCGAACACCGGGGAGCTGTTTTTT
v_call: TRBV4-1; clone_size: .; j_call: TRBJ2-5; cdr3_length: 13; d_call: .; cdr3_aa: CASSRRVQETQYF; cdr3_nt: TGCGCCAGCAGCCGCAGGGTCCAAGAGACCCAGTACTTC